Sequencing of this T cell receptor beta chain was carried out in a study of cytomegalovirus exposure and HLA in healthy donors. Study-wide results and caveats: Confirmation in vitro established that three CMV-associated chains were specific for CMV antigens.

The V end lost 1 base, the J end lost 7 bases, and 8 bases lay between the germline ends. The germline gives CDR1 SGHTA, CDR2 FQGNSA. This CDR3 is 14 amino acids long. A word on this clone: Its antigen is unknown.

PCR amplification relied on 60 Vbeta primers (plus 13 Jbeta primers). The repertoire was sequenced with immunoSEQ multiplex PCR; TCRdb's copy has only in-frame clones and lacks some. The sample yields about 120,000 clones, over 65% seen once. The chain combines TRBV7-2 with TRBJ1-6; no definite D call. This TCR was recovered from a woman aged 25 to 39 in good health and CMV-seronegative. The sample taken for sequencing was PBMCs. The CDR3 protein is CASSLGSVNSPLHF. The CDR3 DNA reads TGTGCCAGCAGCTTAGGCTCAGTGAATTCACCCCTCCACTTT. Full variable domain (outside the CDR3, taken from reference TRBV7-2 and TRBJ1-6): GAGVSQSPSNKVTEKGKDVELRCDPISGHTALYWYRQSLGQGLEFLIYFQGNSAPDKSGLPSDRFSAERTGGSVSTLTIQRTQQEDSAVYLCASSLGSVNSPLHFGNGTRLTVT.